This TCR beta chain was profiled in a study of cytomegalovirus exposure and HLA in healthy donors. Study-wide results and limits: Across donors, presence/absence analyses took sequencing depth to be roughly uniform. CMV serostatus was the only immune exposure information that was available.

Germline lookup yields CDR1 SNHLY and CDR2 FYNNEI. With 8 bases removed from V and 10 bases from J, the gap between germline ends came to 15 bases. The CDR3 runs 11 residues. On this clone itself: What it binds is unknown.

Use of 60 Vbeta and 13 Jbeta primers characterized the PCR. Generated by immunoSEQ multiplex PCR, the TCRdb table keeps only in-frame clones and is missing some. This sample carries roughly 220,000 clones, with 1.1% going to the ten biggest clones. Sequences were obtained from PBMCs. The V gene is TRBV2, the J gene TRBJ2-7; no definite D call. The receptor comes from a girl aged 2-9 years in good health and CMV-seropositive. In DNA, the CDR3 is TGTGCCAGCTCTAGAGGTCTACGACAGTACTTC. Translation: CASSRGLRQYF.